The 9 T cell receptor beta chains presented below share a single source sample, sequenced in a study of T cell responses to AZD1222 COVID-19 vaccine. TCRdb's table, derived via immunoSEQ multiplex PCR, lists solely in-frame clones and lacks some. Among around 85,000 clones listed, roughly nine tenths were seen once. The input for sequencing was peripheral blood, taken 28 days after the second AZD1222 dose. The receptors stem from an adult who received the AZD1222 COVID-19 vaccine.

The chain employs TRBV2 and TRBJ1-2; tentative D call: TRBD1 (5 bases). Trimming removed 4 bases at V and 6 bases at J, with 9 bases between. This CDR3 comprises 12 residues. Germline CDR1 and CDR2: SNHLY and FYNNEI. The CDR3 region has the DNA TGTGCCAGCAGTGGTCAGGGTAATGGCTACACCTTC. Translating it yields CASSGQGNGYTF.

This chain links TRBV6-5 with TRBJ1-5, with no clear D. This CDR3 comprises 15 residues. The V end lost 4 bases, the J end lost 4 bases, and 14 bases lay between the germline ends. Germline values: CDR1 MNHEY, CDR2 SVGAGI. The CDR3 nucleotides are TGTGCCAGCAGTTCTGCCAGCCAAACAAATCAGCCCCAGCATTTT. It encodes CASSSASQTNQPQHF.

The chain has TRBV11-2 and TRBJ2-7, with D possibly TRBD2 on 6 matching bases. The V and J ends lost 5 bases and 6 bases respectively, with 17 bases between them. Germline CDR1 and CDR2: SGHAT and FQNNGV. This CDR3 is built from 14 residues. The CDR3 bases are TGTGCCAGCAGCCCCGTGGGCGGGATCGGCGAGCAGTACTTC. It is translated as CASSPVGGIGEQYF.

The V call is TRBV28, the J call TRBJ1-2; no clear D. Germline V gene data show CDR1 as MDHEN and CDR2 as SYDVKM. Trimming took off 3 bases at V and 4 bases at J, with 9 bases between the two ends. CDR3 size: 13 residues. The DNA for the CDR3 is TGTGCCAGCAGTTTGGCCGGGCTCTATGGCTACACCTTC. This gives the protein CASSLAGLYGYTF.

The chain carries TRBV10-3 and TRBJ1-6, with D possibly matching TRBD1 (5 bases). Per the germline V gene, CDR1 is ENHRY and CDR2 is SYGVKD. This CDR3 is 16 amino acids long. Deletions cut 6 bases from V and 5 bases from J, with 17 bases between. DNA for the CDR3: TGTGCCATCAGCGACCGCCTGACAGTTAATAATTCACCCCTCCACTTT. Its protein is CAISDRLTVNNSPLHF.

The genes are TRBV25-1 and TRBJ2-1, with 10 nucleotides matching TRBD2. Germline CDR1 reads MGHDK; CDR2 reads SYGVNS. CDR3 length: 16 residues. V gave up 6 bases and J gave up 9 bases; unmatched junction bases: 14. This CDR3 reads CASSLTLAGSIGEQFF. The CDR3 nucleotides are TGTGCCAGCAGCCTCACACTAGCGGGAAGTATCGGTGAGCAGTTCTTC.

The chain couples TRBV7-2 to TRBJ1-1; 9 nucleotides match TRBD1. J was trimmed by 5 bases and V by 5 bases; bases with no gene match: 6. The CDR3 extends over 14 amino acids. The germline CDR1 and CDR2 sequences are SGHTA and FQGNSA. CDR3 nucleotides: TGTGCCAGCAGCGAGGGACAGGGTATAACTGAAGCTTTCTTT. Amino acids: CASSEGQGITEAFF.

The chain joins TRBV18 to TRBJ2-2; perhaps TRBD2 as D (6 bases). The CDR3 totals 15 residues. V was pared by 6 bases and J by 4 bases, with 15 bases between. Germline CDR1 and CDR2: KGHSH and LQKENI. The CDR3 here is CASSSRQGGTGELFF. CDR3 DNA: TGTGCCAGCTCTTCCCGGCAGGGAGGCACCGGGGAGCTGTTTTTT.

This clone appeared once. The rearrangement joins TRBV6-5 to TRBJ2-7; 10 bases are shared with TRBD1. Germline V gene data show CDR1 as MNHEY and CDR2 as SVGAGI. The CDR3 contains 14 residues. The V and J ends lost 4 bases and 3 bases, in that order; junction bases with no gene match: 3. The chain's CDR3 is CASSFWTGGYEQYF. CDR3 in DNA: TGTGCCAGCAGTTTCTGGACAGGGGGCTACGAGCAGTACTTC.